This note documents a single TCR beta chain sequence. The antigen remains unidentified. The data belong to a study of shared clonotypes between healthy human individuals. Trimming took 4 bases from V and 4 from J; bases not matched to a gene: 5. The CDR3 runs to 15 residues. Per germline, CDR1 SGDLS and CDR2 YYNGEE. Notes on the study in general: In general, naive subsets displayed greater estimated richness than memory subsets did.

Only in-frame clones appear in the TCRdb table, and some are missing; sequencing was by immunoSEQ multiplex PCR. There are nearly 1,000,000 clones in the sample; around three quarters occur only once, and 1.5% lies in the top ten. The V call is TRBV9, the J call TRBJ2-1; 10 bases are a match to TRBD2. The receptor comes from a man in his late teens or twenties in good health. Sequencing used memory CD4+ T cells sorted from blood. Subset reported: CD45RA-negative fraction. The DNA of the CDR3 is TGTGCCAGCAGCATGACTAGCGGGTTGTACAATGAGCAGTTCTTC. Protein sequence: CASSMTSGLYNEQFF.